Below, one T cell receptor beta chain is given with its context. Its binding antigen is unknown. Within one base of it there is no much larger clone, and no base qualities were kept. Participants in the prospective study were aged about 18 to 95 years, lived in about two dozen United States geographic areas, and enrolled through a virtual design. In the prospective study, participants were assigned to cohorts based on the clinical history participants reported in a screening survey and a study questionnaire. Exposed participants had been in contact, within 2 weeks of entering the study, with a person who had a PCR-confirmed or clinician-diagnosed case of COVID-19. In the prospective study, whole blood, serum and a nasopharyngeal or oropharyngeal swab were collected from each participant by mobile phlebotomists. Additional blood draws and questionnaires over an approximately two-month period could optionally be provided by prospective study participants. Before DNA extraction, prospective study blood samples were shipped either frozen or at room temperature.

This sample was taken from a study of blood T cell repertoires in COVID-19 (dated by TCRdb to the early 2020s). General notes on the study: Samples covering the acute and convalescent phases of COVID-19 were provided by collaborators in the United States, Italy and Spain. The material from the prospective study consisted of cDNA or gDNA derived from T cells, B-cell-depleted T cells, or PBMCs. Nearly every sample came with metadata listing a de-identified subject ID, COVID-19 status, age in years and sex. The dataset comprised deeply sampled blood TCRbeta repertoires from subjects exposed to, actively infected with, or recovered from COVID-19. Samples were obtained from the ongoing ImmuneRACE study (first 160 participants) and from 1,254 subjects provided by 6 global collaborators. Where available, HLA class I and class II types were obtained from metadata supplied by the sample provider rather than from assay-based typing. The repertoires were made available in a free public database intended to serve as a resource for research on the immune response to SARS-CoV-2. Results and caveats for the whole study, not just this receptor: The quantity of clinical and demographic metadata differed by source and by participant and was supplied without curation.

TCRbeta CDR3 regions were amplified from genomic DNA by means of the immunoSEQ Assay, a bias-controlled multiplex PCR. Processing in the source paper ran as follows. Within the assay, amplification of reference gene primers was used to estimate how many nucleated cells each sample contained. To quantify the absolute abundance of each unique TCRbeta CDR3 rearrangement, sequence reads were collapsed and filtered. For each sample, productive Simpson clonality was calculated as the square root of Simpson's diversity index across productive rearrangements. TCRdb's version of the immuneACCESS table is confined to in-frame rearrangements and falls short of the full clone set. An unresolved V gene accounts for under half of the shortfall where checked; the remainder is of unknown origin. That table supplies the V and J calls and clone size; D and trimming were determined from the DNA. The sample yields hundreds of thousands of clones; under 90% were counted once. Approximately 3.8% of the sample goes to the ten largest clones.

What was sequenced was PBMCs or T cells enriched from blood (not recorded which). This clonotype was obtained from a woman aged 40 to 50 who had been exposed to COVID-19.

The encoded CDR3 is CASSTGQGRSTGELFF. The sequenced DNA: TGTGCCAGCAGCACCGGACAGGGGAGGAGCACCGGGGAGCTGTTTTTT. The V gene is TRBV5-4 and the J gene is TRBJ2-2; 9 central nucleotides agree with TRBD1. V has 4 bases trimmed and J has 4 bases trimmed; junction bases matching no gene number 8. Including cysteine and phenylalanine, the CDR3 has 16 amino acids. Only the CDR3 region is kept as DNA, spanning 48 bases read in frame from base 1. CDR1 is given as SGHNT and CDR2 as YYREEE, both from the germline V gene (reference sequence).